This T cell receptor beta chain was documented in a study of blood T cells in healthy people across ages (dated by TCRdb to between 2015 and 2016). For the study in its entirety: In model experiments, template switching captured about one uniquely barcoded TCR beta cDNA molecule for every two T cells. Using deep sequencing normalized with unique cDNA molecular identifiers, the study measured how TCR beta repertoire diversity changes with age. The donors were divided into four age groups: young (average approximately 16 years), middle-aged (approximately 39), aged (under 70) and long-lived (nearly 85). To avoid experimental bias, donors of different ages were randomly spread across the sequencing lanes. Two additional independent replicas of 1 million unique cDNA reads from the same blood draw were analyzed for two donors (one aged 18 to 30 and one aged 80 or older). Beyond this particular receptor, the publication reports: The percentage of naive T cells measured by flow cytometry correlated strongly with observed TCR beta diversity. Compared with the aged group, the long-lived group had more naive CD4+ T cells, fewer expanded clones and increased TCR diversity, a pattern suggesting age selection. Donor CMV infection status was unknown, potentially confounding age-related changes in expanded clonotypes. Estimates of total diversity from one million sequenced T cells were regarded as lower bounds and underestimates. Observed TCR beta diversity per million T cells fell roughly linearly with age, and a significant reduction was already apparent by age approximately 41. Because profiling used bulk unsorted PBMCs, naive and antigen-experienced compartments could not be compared conclusively.

As encoded in the germline V gene, CDR1 is SGHRS while CDR2 is YFSETQ. From the cysteine up to the phenylalanine, the CDR3 has a length of 12 residues. Only the CDR3 portion is preserved as DNA: 36 bases, with reading frame beginning at the first base. V is cut back by 4 bases and J by 10 bases, with 7 bases in the junction unmatched. This clonotype was seen a handful of times. Its antigen is unknown. No base-level quality is on record; no much larger clone is a single base apart. The library was obtained by 5' RACE. This sample was sequenced with an Illumina HiSeq 2500. The second PCR ran for about 6 to 11 cycles and used a J-beta primer mix along with a sample-barcoded 5' primer. Each TCR beta cDNA molecule received a unique molecular identifier from a template-switch 5' adaptor carrying 12 random nucleotides. At least 2.5 million CDR3-containing paired-end reads were obtained from each sample. The Mint cDNA synthesis kit, primed by a TRBC-specific oligonucleotide, was used to synthesize first-strand cDNA from all RNA. Following uracil-DNA glycosylase treatment, all cDNA underwent a first 18-cycle PCR with the universal primers M1SS and BC2_uni_R. In the authors' own workflow: For normalization, 1 million high-quality reads, each with a distinct molecular identifier, were randomly selected from each sample. Reads sharing molecular identifiers were discarded rather than binned into consensus sequences. MiTCR, run with a Q25 quality threshold and the strictest error-elimination algorithm, handled CDR3 identification, clonotype clustering and error correction. Lower-bound total TCR beta diversity was estimated with a nonparametric unseen species model using Euler transformation. TCRdb reran the public reads through fastp at Q25 and MiXCR, keeping productive beta chains. Identical CDR3 proteins give one entry, which carries the most common genes and DNA. The V and J calls here are based on TCRdb, not the publication. A total of about 810,000 distinct CDR3 sequences appear in this sample, about 36% of them only once. The leading ten clones occupy around 13% of the sample.

The donors were roughly 40 Caucasian individuals from Russia, aged about 6 to 95 years, who were systemically healthy. Each donor gave around 9.9 milliliters of peripheral blood, collected into EDTA-treated Vacutainer tubes. Ficoll-Paque density-gradient centrifugation was used to isolate PBMCs, with at least 7 million per sample. Total RNA, at least 6 micrograms per sample, was extracted from PBMCs with Trizol reagent. For every donor, an aliquot of PBMCs went through flow cytometry to measure the percentages of naive CD45RAhigh/CD27high T cells. Sequences were obtained from blood. The rearranged chain carries TRBV5-1 and TRBJ1-1; TRBD1 agrees with 7 junctional bases. The clonotype comes from a man aged 18-30 years in good health. The DNA sequence follows: TGCGCCAGCAGCCCCCTACAGGGGACAGCTTTCTTT. Translated, it reads CASSPLQGTAFF. Outside the CDR3, residues come from the reference TRBV5-1 and TRBJ1-1 proteins, so the full variable domain is: KAGVTQTPRYLIKTRGQQVTLSCSPISGHRSVSWYQQTPGQGLQFLFEYFSETQRNKGNFPGRFSGRQFSNSRSEMNVSTLELGDSALYLCASSPLQGTAFFGQGTRLTVV.